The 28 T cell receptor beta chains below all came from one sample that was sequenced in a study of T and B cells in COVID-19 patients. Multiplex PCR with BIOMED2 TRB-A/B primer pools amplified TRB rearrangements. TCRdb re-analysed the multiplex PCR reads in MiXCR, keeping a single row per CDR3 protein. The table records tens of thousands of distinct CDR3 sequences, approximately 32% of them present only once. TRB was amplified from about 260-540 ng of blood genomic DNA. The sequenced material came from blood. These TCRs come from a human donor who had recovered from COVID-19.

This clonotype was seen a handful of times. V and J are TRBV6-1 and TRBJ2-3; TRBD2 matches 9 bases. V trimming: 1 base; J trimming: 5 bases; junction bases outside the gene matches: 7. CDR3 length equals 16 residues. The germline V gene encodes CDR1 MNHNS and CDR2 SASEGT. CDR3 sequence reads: CASSEDQAGGQDTQYF. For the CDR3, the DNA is TGTGCCAGCAGTGAAGATCAGGCGGGGGGGCAAGATACGCAGTATTTT.

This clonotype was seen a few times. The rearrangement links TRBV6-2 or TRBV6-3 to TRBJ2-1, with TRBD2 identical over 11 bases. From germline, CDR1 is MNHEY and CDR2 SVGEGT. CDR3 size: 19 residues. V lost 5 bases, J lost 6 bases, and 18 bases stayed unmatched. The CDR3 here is CASSPTIFIAGGWSNEQFF. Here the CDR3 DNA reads TGTGCCAGCAGTCCCACCATCTTTATAGCGGGAGGGTGGAGCAATGAGCAGTTCTTC.

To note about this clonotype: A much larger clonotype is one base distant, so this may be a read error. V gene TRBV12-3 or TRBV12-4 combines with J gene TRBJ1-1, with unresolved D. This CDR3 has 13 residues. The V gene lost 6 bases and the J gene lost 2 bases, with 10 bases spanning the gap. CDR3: CASSLRPNTEAFF. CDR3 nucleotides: TGTGCCAGCAGCCTCAGGCCCAACACTGAAGCTTTCTTT.

CDR3 bases: TGTGCCAGCAGTTACGGGACAGCGAACACCGGGGAGCTGTTTTTT. Translating it yields CASSYGTANTGELFF. The chain recombines TRBV6-5 with TRBJ2-2, with 7 bases lining up with TRBD1. Per germline, CDR1 MNHEY and CDR2 SVGAGI. V dropped 2 bases and J dropped 0; count of bases not matched to a gene: 0. CDR3 length: 15 residues.

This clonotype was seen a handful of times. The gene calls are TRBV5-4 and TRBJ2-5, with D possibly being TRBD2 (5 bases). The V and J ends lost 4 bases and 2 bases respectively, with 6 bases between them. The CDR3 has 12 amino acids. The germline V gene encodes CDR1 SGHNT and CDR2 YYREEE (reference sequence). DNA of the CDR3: TGTGCCAGCAGCCGCGGGCAAGAGACCCAGTACTTC. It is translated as CASSRGQETQYF.

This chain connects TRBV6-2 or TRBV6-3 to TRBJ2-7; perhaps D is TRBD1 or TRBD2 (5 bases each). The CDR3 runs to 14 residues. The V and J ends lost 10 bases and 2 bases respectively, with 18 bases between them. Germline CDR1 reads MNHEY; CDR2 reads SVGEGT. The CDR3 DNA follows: TGTGCCACCCAGAGGGGCAGGGCCCCCTACGAGCAGTACTTC. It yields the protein CATQRGRAPYEQYF.

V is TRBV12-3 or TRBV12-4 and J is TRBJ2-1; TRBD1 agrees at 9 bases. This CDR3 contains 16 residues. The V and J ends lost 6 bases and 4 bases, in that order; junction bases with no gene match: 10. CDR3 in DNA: TGTGCCAGCAGCATTACAGGGGGCGCTGGGTACAATGAGCAGTTCTTC. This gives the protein CASSITGGAGYNEQFF.

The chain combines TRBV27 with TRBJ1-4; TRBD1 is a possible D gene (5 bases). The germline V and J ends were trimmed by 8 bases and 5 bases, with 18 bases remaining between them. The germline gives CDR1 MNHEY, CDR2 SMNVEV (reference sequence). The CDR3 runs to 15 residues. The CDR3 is CASSGGWETNEKLFF. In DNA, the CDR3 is TGTGCCAGCTCTGGGGGATGGGAGACCAATGAAAAACTGTTTTTT.

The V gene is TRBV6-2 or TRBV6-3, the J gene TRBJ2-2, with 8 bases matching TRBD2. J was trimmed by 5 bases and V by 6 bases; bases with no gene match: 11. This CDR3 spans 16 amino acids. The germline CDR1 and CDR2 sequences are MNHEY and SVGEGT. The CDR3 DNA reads TGTGCCAGCAGGGAACCAGCGGGAGTGGGGACCGGGGAGCTGTTTTTT. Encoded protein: CASREPAGVGTGELFF.

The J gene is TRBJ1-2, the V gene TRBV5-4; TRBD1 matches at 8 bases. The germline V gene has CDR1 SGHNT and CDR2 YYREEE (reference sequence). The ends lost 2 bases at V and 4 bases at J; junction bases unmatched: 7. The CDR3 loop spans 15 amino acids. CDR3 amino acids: CASSLPDRDSYGYTF. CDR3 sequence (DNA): TGTGCCAGCAGCTTACCGGACAGGGACTCCTATGGCTACACCTTC.

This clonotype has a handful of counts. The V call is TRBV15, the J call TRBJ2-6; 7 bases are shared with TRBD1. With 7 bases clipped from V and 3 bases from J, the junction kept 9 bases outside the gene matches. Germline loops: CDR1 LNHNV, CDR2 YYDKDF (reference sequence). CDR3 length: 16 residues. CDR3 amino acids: CATTMTGYYGANVLTF. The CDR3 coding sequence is TGTGCCACCACCATGACAGGGTACTATGGGGCCAACGTCCTGACTTTC.

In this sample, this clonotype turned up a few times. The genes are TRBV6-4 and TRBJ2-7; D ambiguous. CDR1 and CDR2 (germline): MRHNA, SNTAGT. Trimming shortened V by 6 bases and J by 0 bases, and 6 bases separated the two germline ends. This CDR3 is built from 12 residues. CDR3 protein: CASSPGSYEQYF. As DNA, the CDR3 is TGTGCCAGCAGCCCAGGCTCCTACGAGCAGTACTTC.

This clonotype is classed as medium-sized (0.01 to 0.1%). The CDR3, as DNA: TGTGCCAGTAGTACCGTAGCGGGGGGACCAACCGGGGAGCTGTTTTTT. It translates to CASSTVAGGPTGELFF. The rearrangement joins TRBV19 to TRBJ2-2, with TRBD2 identical over 10 bases. This CDR3 is 16 amino acids long. Trimming removed 4 bases from V and 5 bases from J; junction bases left unmatched: 7. Germline V gives CDR1 LNHDA, CDR2 SQIVND (reference sequence).

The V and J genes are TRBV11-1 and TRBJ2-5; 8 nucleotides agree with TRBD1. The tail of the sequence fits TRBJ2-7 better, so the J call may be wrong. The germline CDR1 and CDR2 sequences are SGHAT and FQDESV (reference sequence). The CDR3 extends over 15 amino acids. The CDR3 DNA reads TGTGCCAGCAGCTTGTCAGGGGGCGAGGTCTACGAGCAGTACTTC. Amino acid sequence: CASSLSGGEVYEQYF.

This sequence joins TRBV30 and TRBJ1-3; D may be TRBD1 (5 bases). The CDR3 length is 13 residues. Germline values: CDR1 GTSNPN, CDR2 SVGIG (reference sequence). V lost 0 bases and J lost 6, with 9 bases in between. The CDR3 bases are TGTGCCTGGAGTGTGGGGGGTGAAAACACCATATATTTT. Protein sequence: CAWSVGGENTIYF. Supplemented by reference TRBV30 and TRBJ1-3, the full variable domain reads SQTIHQWPATLVQPVGSPLSLECTVEGTSNPNLYWYRQAAGRGLQLLFYSVGIGQISSEVPQNLSASRPQDRQFILSSKKLLLSDSGFYLCAWSVGGENTIYFGEGSWLTVV.

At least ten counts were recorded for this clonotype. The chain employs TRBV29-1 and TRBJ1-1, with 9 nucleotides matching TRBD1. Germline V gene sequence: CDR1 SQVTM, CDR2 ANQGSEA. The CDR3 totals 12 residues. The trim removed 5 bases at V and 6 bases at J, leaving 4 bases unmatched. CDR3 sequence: CSVRGQGSEAFF. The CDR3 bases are TGCAGCGTTAGAGGACAGGGGTCTGAAGCTTTCTTT.

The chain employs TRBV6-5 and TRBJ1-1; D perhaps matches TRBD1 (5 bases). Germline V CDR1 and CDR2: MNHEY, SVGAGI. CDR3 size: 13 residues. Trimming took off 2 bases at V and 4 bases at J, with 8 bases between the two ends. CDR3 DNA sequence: TGTGCCAGCAGTTACGCAGGGACCACTGAAGCTTTCTTT. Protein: CASSYAGTTEAFF.

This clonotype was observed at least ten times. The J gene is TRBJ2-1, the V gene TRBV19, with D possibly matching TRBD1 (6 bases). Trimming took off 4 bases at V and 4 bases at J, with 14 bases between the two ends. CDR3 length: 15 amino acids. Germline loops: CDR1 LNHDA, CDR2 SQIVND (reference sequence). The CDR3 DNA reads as TGTGCCAGTAGTAAACTGGGGGCCTTATACAATGAGCAGTTCTTC. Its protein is CASSKLGALYNEQFF.

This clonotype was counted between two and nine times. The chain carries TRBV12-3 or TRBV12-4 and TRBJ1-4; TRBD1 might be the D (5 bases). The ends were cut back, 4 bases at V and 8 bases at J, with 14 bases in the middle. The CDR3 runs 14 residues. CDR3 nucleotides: TGTGCCAGCAGTTCGACAGTATTTGGAGAAAAACTGTTTTTT. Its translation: CASSSTVFGEKLFF.

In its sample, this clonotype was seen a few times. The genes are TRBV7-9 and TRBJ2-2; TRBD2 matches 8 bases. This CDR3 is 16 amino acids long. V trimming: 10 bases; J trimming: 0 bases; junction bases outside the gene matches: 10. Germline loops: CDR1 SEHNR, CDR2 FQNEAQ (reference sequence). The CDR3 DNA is TGTGCCACCCGAGCGGGGGCCAAGACGAACACCGGGGAGCTGTTTTTT. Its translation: CATRAGAKTNTGELFF.

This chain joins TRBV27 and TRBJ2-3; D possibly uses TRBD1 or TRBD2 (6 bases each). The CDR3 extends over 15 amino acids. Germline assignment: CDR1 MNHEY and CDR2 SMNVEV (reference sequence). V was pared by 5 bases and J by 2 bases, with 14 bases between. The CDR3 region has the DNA TGTGCCAGCAGTCTCTCCGGGGGCCCCACAGATACGCAGTATTTT. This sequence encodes CASSLSGGPTDTQYF.

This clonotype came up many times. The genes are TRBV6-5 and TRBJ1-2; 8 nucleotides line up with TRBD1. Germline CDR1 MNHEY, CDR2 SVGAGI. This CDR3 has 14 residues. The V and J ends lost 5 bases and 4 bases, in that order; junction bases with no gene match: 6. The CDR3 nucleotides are TGTGCCAGCAGTCCGGACAGGGACCTCTATGGCTACACCTTC. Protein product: CASSPDRDLYGYTF.

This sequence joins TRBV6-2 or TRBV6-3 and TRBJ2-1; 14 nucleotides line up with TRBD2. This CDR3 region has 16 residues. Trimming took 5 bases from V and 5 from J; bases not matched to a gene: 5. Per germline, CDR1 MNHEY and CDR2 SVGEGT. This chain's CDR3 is CASSARLAGGDNEQFF. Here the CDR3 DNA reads TGTGCCAGCAGTGCCCGACTAGCGGGAGGGGACAATGAGCAGTTCTTC.

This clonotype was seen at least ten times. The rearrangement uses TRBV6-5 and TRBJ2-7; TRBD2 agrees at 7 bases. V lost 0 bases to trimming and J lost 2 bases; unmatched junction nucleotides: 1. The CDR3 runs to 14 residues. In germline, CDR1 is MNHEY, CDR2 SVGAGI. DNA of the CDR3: TGTGCCAGCAGTTACTCGGGAGGGACCTACGAGCAGTACTTC. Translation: CASSYSGGTYEQYF.

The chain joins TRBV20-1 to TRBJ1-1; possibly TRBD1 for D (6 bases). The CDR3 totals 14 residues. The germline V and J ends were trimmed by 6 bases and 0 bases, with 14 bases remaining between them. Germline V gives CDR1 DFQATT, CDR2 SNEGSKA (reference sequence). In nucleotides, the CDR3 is TGCAGTGCAGCGGGACAACCTATGAACACTGAAGCTTTCTTT. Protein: CSAAGQPMNTEAFF.

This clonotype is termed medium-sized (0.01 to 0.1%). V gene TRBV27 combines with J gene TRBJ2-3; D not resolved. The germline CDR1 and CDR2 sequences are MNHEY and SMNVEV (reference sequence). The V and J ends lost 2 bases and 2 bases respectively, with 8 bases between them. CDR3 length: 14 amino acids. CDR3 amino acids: CASSLGQNTDTQYF. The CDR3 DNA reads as TGTGCCAGCAGTTTAGGCCAGAACACAGATACGCAGTATTTT.

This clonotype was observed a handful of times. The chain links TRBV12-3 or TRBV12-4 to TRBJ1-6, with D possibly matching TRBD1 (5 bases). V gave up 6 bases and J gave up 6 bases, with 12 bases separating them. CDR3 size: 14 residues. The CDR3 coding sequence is TGTGCCAGCAGCTTCCGGGACGGTAATTCACCCCTCCACTTT. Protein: CASSFRDGNSPLHF.

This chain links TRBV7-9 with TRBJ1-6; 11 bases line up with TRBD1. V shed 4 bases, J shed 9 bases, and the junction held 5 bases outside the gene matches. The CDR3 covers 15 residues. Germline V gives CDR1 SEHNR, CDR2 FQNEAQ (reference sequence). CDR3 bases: TGTGCCAGCAGCTCGGGACAGGGGGTTGCTTCACCCCTCCACTTT. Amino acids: CASSSGQGVASPLHF.